This T cell receptor beta chain comes out of a study of blood T cell repertoires in COVID-19. The protocol was immunoSEQ multiplex PCR, while the TCRdb copy is restricted to in-frame clones and leaves out a portion. Of around 180,000 clones in the sample, 70% to 90% are singletons; the top ten hold roughly 3%. The TCR was taken from a man between 60 and 75 years old with acute or convalescent COVID-19. Sequencing input: peripheral blood.

CDR3 sequence: CASSPGQPRERSDNEQFF. CDR3 DNA: TGTGCCAGCAGCCCCGGACAGCCGCGGGAGAGGTCCGACAATGAGCAGTTCTTC. The chain combines TRBV21-1 with TRBJ2-1; no DNA check was done on the table's D call, TRBD2. TRBV21-1 is reported as a pseudogene. The CDR3 runs 18 residues.